The 24 T cell receptor beta chains presented below share a single source sample, sequenced in a study of T cell changes during pregnancy in multiple sclerosis. Measured with immunoSEQ multiplex PCR; TCRdb has only the in-frame clones, and not every one. The sample holds about 40,000 clones, approximately 94% seen once. The input for sequencing was peripheral blood, taken in the third trimester of pregnancy. The receptors come from a female donor with multiple sclerosis, enrolled in a pregnancy study.

The chain combines TRBV15 with TRBJ2-5, with D maybe TRBD1 (9 bases). Trimming removed 5 bases at V and 0 bases at J, with 19 bases between. This CDR3 comprises 17 residues. Germline values: CDR1 LNHNV, CDR2 YYDKDF (reference sequence). CDR3 nucleotides: TGTGCCACCAGCCCGGACAGGGGCGGGGGGTACCAAGAGACCCAGTACTTC. The encoded protein is CATSPDRGGGYQETQYF.

The chain combines TRBV5-4 with TRBJ2-1; TRBD2 matches 14 bases. CDR1 is SGHNT, CDR2 YYREEE, per germline (reference sequence). The CDR3 has 13 residues. J lost 9 bases, V lost 9 bases, and 5 bases had no gene match. CDR3 coding DNA: TGTGCCAAAGGACTAGCGGGAGGAACTGAGCAGTTCTTC. Its protein product is CAKGLAGGTEQFF.

The chain carries TRBV19 and TRBJ2-2; 10 positions match TRBD1. With V trimmed by 6 bases and J by 9 bases, 7 bases remained unmatched. The CDR3 totals 14 residues. Germline CDR1 LNHDA, CDR2 SQIVND (reference sequence). CDR3 loop: CASRGTGVYRELFF. CDR3 nucleotide sequence: TGTGCCAGTAGGGGGACAGGGGTCTACCGGGAGCTGTTTTTT.

The gene calls are TRBV9 and TRBJ2-5; no clear D. There are 14 residues in the CDR3. Germline CDR1 is SGDLS and CDR2 is YYNGEE. Trimming cost V 0 bases and J 1 base, with 7 bases left between them. CDR3 in DNA: TGTGCCAGCAGCGTAGGGCAATTCCAAGAGACCCAGTACTTC. This codes for CASSVGQFQETQYF.

The CDR3 region has the DNA TGTGCCAGCAGTGACGCGAGCTTGTACTCTGGAAACACCATATATTTT. Amino acid sequence: CASSDASLYSGNTIYF. This chain connects TRBV6-1 to TRBJ1-3; no clear D gene. This CDR3 has 16 amino acids. Germline V gives CDR1 MNHNS, CDR2 SASEGT. V was clipped by 3 bases and J by 0 bases, with 12 bases between them.

The J gene is TRBJ1-5, the V gene TRBV18, with 7 bases matching TRBD1. The germline V gene encodes CDR1 KGHSH and CDR2 LQKENI. Trimming removed 3 bases from V and 5 bases from J; junction bases left unmatched: 10. This CDR3 is built from 16 residues. The CDR3 sequence: CASSPAGGERYQPQHF. The CDR3 bases are TGTGCCAGCTCACCCGCAGGGGGAGAGCGTTATCAGCCCCAGCATTTT.

The chain carries TRBV5-6 and TRBJ1-1; 7 nucleotides line up with TRBD1. The CDR3 is 15 amino acids. From germline, CDR1 is SGHDT and CDR2 YYEEEE. V shed 0 bases, J shed 4 bases, and the junction held 6 bases outside the gene matches. The CDR3 DNA follows: TGTGCCAGCAGCTTGGGGGGCGCAGGGGGCACTGAAGCTTTCTTT. Its protein is CASSLGGAGGTEAFF.

This clone appeared once. The rearrangement links TRBV7-2 to TRBJ2-1; 7 bases agree with TRBD1. Germline-derived CDR1 and CDR2 are SGHTA and FQGNSA. V gave up 7 bases and J gave up 6 bases; unmatched junction bases: 12. The length of the CDR3 is 15 residues. The CDR3 is CASTFLTGVGNEQFF. In DNA form, the CDR3 reads TGTGCCAGCACCTTCCTAACAGGGGTAGGCAATGAGCAGTTCTTC.

The chain has TRBV2 and TRBJ2-7; D might be TRBD2 (7 bases). Germline lookup yields CDR1 SNHLY and CDR2 FYNNEI. V lost 5 bases, J lost 4 bases, and 15 bases lay in between. The CDR3 loop spans 14 amino acids. CDR3 nucleotide sequence: TGTGCCAGCAGTAGGGGGGGGGCGGAGTACGAGCAGTACTTC. This encodes CASSRGGAEYEQYF.

The genes are TRBV11-1 and TRBJ2-7; D perhaps matches TRBD1 (6 bases). This CDR3 region has 16 residues. Between the trimmed V and J ends, which lost 3 bases and 2 bases, there was a span of 17 bases. CDR1 is SGHAT and CDR2 is FQDESV in the germline V gene (reference sequence). The CDR3 loop is CASSLSGDTVTYEQYF. CDR3 coding DNA: TGTGCCAGCAGCTTGTCCGGGGACACAGTCACCTACGAGCAGTACTTC.

V and J are TRBV19 and TRBJ2-1; 7 bases line up with TRBD2. Germline CDR1 LNHDA, CDR2 SQIVND (reference sequence). The CDR3 is 15 amino acids. V shed 5 bases and J 3 bases; nucleotides not matched to a gene: 7. CDR3 in amino acids: CASSLTSVRYNEQFF. The CDR3 nucleotides are TGTGCCAGTAGTCTTACTAGCGTTCGCTACAATGAGCAGTTCTTC.

This clone showed up just a few times. The chain uses TRBV7-3 and TRBJ2-1; no definite D call. The germline CDR1 and CDR2 sequences are SGHTA and FQGTGA. The CDR3 runs to 14 residues. Trimming took off 3 bases at V and 6 bases at J, with 12 bases between the two ends. As DNA, the CDR3 is TGTGCCAGCAGCTTGAACCGAGCTGGCAATGAGCAGTTCTTC. This gives the protein CASSLNRAGNEQFF. The full variable domain, completed using reference TRBV7-3 and TRBJ2-1, is GAGVSQTPSNKVTEKGKYVELRCDPISGHTALYWYRQSLGQGPEFLIYFQGTGAADDSGLPNDRFFAVRPEGSVSTLKIQRTERGDSAVYLCASSLNRAGNEQFFGPGTRLTVL.

J is TRBJ2-7 and V is TRBV18; 7 positions match TRBD2. CDR1 and CDR2 (germline): KGHSH, LQKENI. The CDR3 sequence is 16 residues long. Unmatched junction bases numbered 15, after V lost 3 bases and J lost 7 bases. The CDR3 sequence is CASSPSQTGLKGEQYF. In DNA, the CDR3 is TGTGCCAGCTCACCTTCCCAAACGGGACTAAAGGGGGAGCAGTACTTC.

This clone was seen more than once but under ten times. V is TRBV2 and J is TRBJ2-7, with 9 nucleotides matching TRBD2. The CDR3 extends over 16 amino acids. Per germline, CDR1 SNHLY and CDR2 FYNNEI. With 4 bases clipped from V and 3 bases from J, the junction kept 10 bases outside the gene matches. The CDR3 reads CASSGSPFSGSYEQYF. The CDR3 nucleotides are TGTGCCAGCAGTGGCTCCCCTTTTAGCGGGAGCTACGAGCAGTACTTC.

The V gene is TRBV7-2, the J gene TRBJ2-5; 7 bases line up with TRBD2. This CDR3 has 15 residues. V lost 1 base and J lost 6; bases outside the gene matches: 8. CDR1 and CDR2 from the germline V gene are SGHTA and FQGNSA. The CDR3 loop is CASSLDHPGGKTQYF. The CDR3 coding sequence is TGTGCCAGCAGCTTAGATCATCCCGGGGGGAAGACCCAGTACTTC.

As regards this clone: Other DNA variants within this sample encode the same CDR3. This chain's CDR3 is CASSLGGQNTGELFF. CDR3 sequence (DNA): TGCGCCAGCAGCCTGGGCGGACAAAACACCGGGGAGCTGTTTTTT. This sequence joins TRBV5-1 and TRBJ2-2, with D tentatively TRBD1 (5 bases). This CDR3 is built from 15 residues. Germline loops: CDR1 SGHRS, CDR2 YFSETQ. Deletions cut 4 bases from V and 2 bases from J, with 12 bases between.

The chain combines TRBV5-1 with TRBJ2-4, with 9 bases aligning to TRBD1. The CDR3 length is 13 residues. CDR1 and CDR2 (germline): SGHRS, YFSETQ. With 4 bases clipped from V and 15 bases from J, the junction kept 11 bases outside the gene matches. Here the CDR3 reads CASSGGTGNLRYF. The CDR3 DNA follows: TGCGCCAGCAGCGGAGGGACAGGGAATCTACGGTACTTC.

This clone was counted a single time. The chain joins TRBV7-9 to TRBJ1-6; D remains ambiguous. This CDR3 has 14 residues. Trimming cost V 0 bases and J 8 bases, with 8 bases left between them. The germline V gene encodes CDR1 SEHNR and CDR2 FQNEAQ (reference sequence). In DNA, the CDR3 is TGTGCCAGCAGCTTAGCAAGCGGCGATTCACCCCTCCACTTT. Protein product: CASSLASGDSPLHF. The entire variable domain, with the rest obtained from reference TRBV7-9 and TRBJ1-6, is as follows: DTGVSQNPRHKITKRGQNVTFRCDPISEHNRLYWYRQTLGQGPEFLTYFQNEAQLEKSRLLSDRFSAERPKGSFSTLEIQRTEQGDSAMYLCASSLASGDSPLHFGNGTRLTVT.

V usage is TRBV6-5 and J usage is TRBJ2-2, with D perhaps matching TRBD1 (6 bases). CDR3 size: 15 residues. V was trimmed by 4 bases and J by 0 bases, leaving 9 bases between them. CDR1 and CDR2 from the germline V gene are MNHEY and SVGAGI. CDR3 bases: TGTGCCAGCAGTTCCAGGGGCCCGAACACCGGGGAGCTGTTTTTT. As protein: CASSSRGPNTGELFF.

V gene TRBV4-3 combines with J gene TRBJ1-5; no clear D. V lost 1 base and J 7 bases, leaving 8 bases between the germline ends. Per germline, CDR1 LGHNA and CDR2 YSLEER. This CDR3 has 13 residues. CDR3 DNA: TGCGCCAGCAGCCAAGCAGTGTACCAGCCCCAGCATTTT. This translates into CASSQAVYQPQHF.

The rearrangement links TRBV5-6 to TRBJ1-4; D is perhaps TRBD1 (6 bases). The CDR3 length is 13 residues. V shed 4 bases and J shed 8 bases, with 12 bases lying between them. Germline CDR1 SGHDT, CDR2 YYEEEE. The CDR3 nucleotides are TGTGCCAGCAGCCGAGGACAGATAGAAAAACTGTTTTTT. It yields the protein CASSRGQIEKLFF.

This clone ranks as medium-sized. The chain carries TRBV10-3 and TRBJ2-3, with TRBD1 matching over 9 bases. The germline CDR1 and CDR2 sequences are ENHRY and SYGVKD. CDR3 length equals 14 residues. Germline trimming cut 10 bases from V and 0 bases from J; bases unmatched to any gene: 5. CDR3 DNA: TGTGCCACCGTGGGGACAGGGAGCACAGATACGCAGTATTTT. It codes for CATVGTGSTDTQYF.

The chain combines TRBV4-1 with TRBJ2-1, with TRBD2 identical over 7 bases. CDR1 is MGHRA, CDR2 YSYEKL, per germline. CDR3 size: 17 residues. The V gene end was trimmed by 4 bases and the J gene end by 5 bases; junction bases not matched to a gene: 14. This CDR3 reads CASSPRFGASGNNEQFF. The CDR3 nucleotides are TGCGCCAGCAGCCCCCGGTTTGGGGCTAGCGGAAACAATGAGCAGTTCTTC.

This chain joins TRBV4-2 and TRBJ2-2; 10 bases align to TRBD2. After removal of 4 bases from V and 1 base from J, the junction contained 3 bases not matched to a gene. CDR1 is LGHNA and CDR2 is YNFKEQ in the germline V gene. The CDR3 is 16 amino acids. DNA of the CDR3: TGTGCCAGCAGCCCACGACTAGCGGGGAACACCGGGGAGCTGTTTTTT. As protein: CASSPRLAGNTGELFF.